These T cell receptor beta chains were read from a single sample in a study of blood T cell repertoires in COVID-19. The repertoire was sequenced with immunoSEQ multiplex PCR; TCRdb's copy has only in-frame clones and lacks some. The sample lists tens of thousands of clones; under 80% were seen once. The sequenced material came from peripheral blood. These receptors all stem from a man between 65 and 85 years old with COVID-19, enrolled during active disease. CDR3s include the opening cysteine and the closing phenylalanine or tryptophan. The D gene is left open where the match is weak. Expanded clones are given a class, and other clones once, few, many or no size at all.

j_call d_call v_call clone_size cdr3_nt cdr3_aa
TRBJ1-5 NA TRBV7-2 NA TGTGCCAGCAGTTACTCGGGAAATCAGCCCCAGCATTTT CASSYSGNQPQHF
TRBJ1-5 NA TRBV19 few TGTGCCAGTAGTACGAGATCGGGGAATCAGCCCCAGCATTTT CASSTRSGNQPQHF
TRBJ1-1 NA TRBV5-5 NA TGTGCCAGCAGCTTGGAGGCGGATTCTGGGGCTTTCTTT CASSLEADSGAFF
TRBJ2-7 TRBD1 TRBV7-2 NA TGTGCCAGCAGATCGGGACAGGGCTCCTACGAGCAGTACTTC CASRSGQGSYEQYF
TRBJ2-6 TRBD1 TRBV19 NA TGTGCCAGTAGCCCGACAGGGGGAACCTTCTCTGGGGCCAACGTCCTGACTTTC CASSPTGGTFSGANVLTF
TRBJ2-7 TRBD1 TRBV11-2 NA TGTGCCAGCAGCTCGATTAGGACAGGGAACTACGAGCAGTACTTC CASSSIRTGNYEQYF
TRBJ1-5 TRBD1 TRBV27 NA TGTGCCAGCAGCCACACGACAGGGAATCAGCCCCAGCATTTT CASSHTTGNQPQHF
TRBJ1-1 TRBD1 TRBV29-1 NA TGCAGCGTGGGGACAGGGTTATCTGAAGCTTTCTTT CSVGTGLSEAFF
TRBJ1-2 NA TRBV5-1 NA TGCGCCAGCAGTCCCCGACAGCTCGTACCGTATGGCTACACCTTC CASSPRQLVPYGYTF
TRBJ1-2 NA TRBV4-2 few TGTGCCAGCAGCCAAGAGGGGGCAGGGTATGGCTACACCTTC CASSQEGAGYGYTF
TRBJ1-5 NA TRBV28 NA TGTGCCAGCAGTTTAAAGGCAGGGAATAGCAATCAGCCCCAGCATTTT CASSLKAGNSNQPQHF
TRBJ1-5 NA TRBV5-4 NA TGTGCCAGCAGCTGGGGGGGGCAGGGCGGCAATCAGCCCCAGCATTTT CASSWGGQGGNQPQHF
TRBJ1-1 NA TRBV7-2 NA TGTGCCAGCAGCGCCCGACAGGAGTTGAACACTGAAGCTTTCTTT CASSARQELNTEAFF
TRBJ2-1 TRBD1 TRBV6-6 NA TGTGCCAGCAGTTACCCGCCGGGGCAGGGGGCAAATGAGCAGTTCTTC CASSYPPGQGANEQFF
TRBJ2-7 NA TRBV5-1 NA TGCGCCAGCAGCAATCCGACGGGATACGAGCAGTACTTC CASSNPTGYEQYF
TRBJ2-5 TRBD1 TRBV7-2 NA TGTGCCAGCAGACGTGGGGGGACAGGAGGGGAAGAGACCCAGTACTTC CASRRGGTGGEETQYF
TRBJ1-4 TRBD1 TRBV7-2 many TGTGCCAGCAGCGACCAAGGGACAGTGGGGGAAAAACTGTTTTTT CASSDQGTVGEKLFF
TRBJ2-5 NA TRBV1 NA TGCACCAGCAGCCAAGAGAATCGGGGGAGAGAGACCCAGTACTTC CTSSQENRGRETQYF
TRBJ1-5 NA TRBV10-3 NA TGTGCCATCAGTGATGGGGTAGGGGGCAATCAGCCCCAGCATTTT CAISDGVGGNQPQHF
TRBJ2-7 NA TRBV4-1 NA TGCGCCAGCAGCCAAGAAGGGGGGGGATATCGGTACTTC CASSQEGGGYRYF